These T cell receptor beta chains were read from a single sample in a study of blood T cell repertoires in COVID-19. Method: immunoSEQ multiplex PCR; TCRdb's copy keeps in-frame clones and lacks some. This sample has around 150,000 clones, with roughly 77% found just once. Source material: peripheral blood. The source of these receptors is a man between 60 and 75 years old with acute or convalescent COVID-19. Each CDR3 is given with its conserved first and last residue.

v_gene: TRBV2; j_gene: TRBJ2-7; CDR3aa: CASMQGTSGRRFYEQYF
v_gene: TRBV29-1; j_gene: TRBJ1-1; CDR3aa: CSVPGQENTEAFF
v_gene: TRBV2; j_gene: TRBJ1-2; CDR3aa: CASSVRQGARGYTF
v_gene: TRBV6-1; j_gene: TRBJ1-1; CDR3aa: CASSAAGTGVFTEAFF
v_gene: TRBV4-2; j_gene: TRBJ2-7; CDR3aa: CASSYGLGVYEQYF
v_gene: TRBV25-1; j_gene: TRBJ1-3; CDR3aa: CASSEDRVISGNTIYF
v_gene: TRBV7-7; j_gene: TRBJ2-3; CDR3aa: CASSTLTSTTDTQYF
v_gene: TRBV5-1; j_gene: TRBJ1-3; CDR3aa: CASRSSGNTIYF
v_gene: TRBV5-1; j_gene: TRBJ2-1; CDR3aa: CASSPGLAGADEQFF
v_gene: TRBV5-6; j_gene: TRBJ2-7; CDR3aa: CASSRERRLEQYF
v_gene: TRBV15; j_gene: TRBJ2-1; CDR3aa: CATSIETSRAQFF
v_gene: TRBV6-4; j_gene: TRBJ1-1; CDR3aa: CASRAEGGTEAFF
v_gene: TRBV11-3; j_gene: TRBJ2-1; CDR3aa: CASSLVATGSYNEQFF
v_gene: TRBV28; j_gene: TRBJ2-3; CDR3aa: CASSLAGSFADTQYF
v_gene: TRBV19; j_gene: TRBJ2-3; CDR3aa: CASSFFPDSPEDTQYF
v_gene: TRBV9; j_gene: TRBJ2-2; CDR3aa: CASSVGPTGELFF
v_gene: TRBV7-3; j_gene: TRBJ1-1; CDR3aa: CASSLIGGNTEAFF
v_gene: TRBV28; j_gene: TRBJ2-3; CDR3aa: CASRLQGADTQYF
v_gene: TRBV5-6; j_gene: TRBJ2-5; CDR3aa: CASSTGTGEETQYF
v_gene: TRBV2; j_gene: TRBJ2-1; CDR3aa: CASSVVGGSVEQFF
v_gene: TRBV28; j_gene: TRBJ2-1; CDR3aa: CASSQLAGGYNEQFF
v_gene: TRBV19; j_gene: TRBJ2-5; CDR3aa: CASNSPGQGQETQYF
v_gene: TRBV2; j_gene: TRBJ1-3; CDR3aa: CASSEQGNTIYF
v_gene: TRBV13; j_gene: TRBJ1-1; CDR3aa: CASSLGAAMNTEAFF
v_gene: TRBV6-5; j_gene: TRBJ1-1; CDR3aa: CASSQIYRAAEAFF
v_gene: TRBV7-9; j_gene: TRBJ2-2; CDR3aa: CASSPGQLTGELFF
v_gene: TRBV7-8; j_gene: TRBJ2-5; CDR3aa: CASSLALQGKETQYF
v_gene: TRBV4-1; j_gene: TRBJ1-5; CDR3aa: CASSQVIAMVRYGTSRQPQHF
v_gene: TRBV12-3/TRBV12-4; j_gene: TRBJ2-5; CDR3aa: CASSLGQMETQYF
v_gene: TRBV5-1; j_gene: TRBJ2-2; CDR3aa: CASSYETGSTGELFF
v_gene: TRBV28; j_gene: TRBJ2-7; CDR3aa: CASNPTGSTYEQYF
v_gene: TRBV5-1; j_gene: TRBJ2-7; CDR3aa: CASSLGTHYEQYF
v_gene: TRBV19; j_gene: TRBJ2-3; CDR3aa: CASRLTGGTDTQYF
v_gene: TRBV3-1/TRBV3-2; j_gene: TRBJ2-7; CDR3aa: CASSQSSTSGYEQYF
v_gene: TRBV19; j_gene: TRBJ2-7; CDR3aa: CASSSPASGRNEQYF
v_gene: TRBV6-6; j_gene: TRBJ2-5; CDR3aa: CASVGLAGYPRETQYF
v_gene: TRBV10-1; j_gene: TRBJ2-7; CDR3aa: CASSEVGGYEQYF
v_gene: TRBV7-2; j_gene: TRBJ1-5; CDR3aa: CASSSRGGNQPQHF
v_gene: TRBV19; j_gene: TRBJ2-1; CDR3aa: CASSILGTASYNEQFF
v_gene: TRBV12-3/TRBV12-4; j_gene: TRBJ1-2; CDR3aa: CASSRTGLNGYTF
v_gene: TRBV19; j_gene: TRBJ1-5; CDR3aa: CATAGTSSQPQHF
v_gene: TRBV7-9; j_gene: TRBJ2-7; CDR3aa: CASSTAVAYEQYF
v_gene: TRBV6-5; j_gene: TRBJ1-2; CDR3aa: CASSYVRGHSNYGYTF
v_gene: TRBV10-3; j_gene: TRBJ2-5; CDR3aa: CAIRSGQGQETQYF
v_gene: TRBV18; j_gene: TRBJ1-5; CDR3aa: CASSPRVDQPQHF
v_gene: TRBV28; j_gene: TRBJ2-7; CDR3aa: CASRPGLAYEQYF